Each of the 7 T cell receptor beta chains below was sequenced from the same sample in a study of early T cells in non-severe SARS-CoV-2 infection. MiXCR, applied by TCRdb to the 5' RACE reads, yields one record per CDR3 protein. The sample has tens of thousands of distinct CDR3 sequences, 9% to 13% seen once; the top ten hold under 3%. The material sequenced was whole blood. These receptors were taken from an adult who was a healthcare worker with PCR-confirmed SARS-CoV-2 infection or an uninfected control (not recorded which).

The chain links TRBV5-1 to TRBJ1-1; D gene uncertain. Germline V gene data show CDR1 as SGHRS and CDR2 as YFSETQ. Trimming left V 1 base short and J 3 bases short, with 13 bases between. CDR3 length: 15 amino acids. CDR3 sequence: CASSLSPGQDTEAFF. Written as DNA, the CDR3 is TGCGCCAGCAGCTTGTCCCCGGGCCAGGACACTGAAGCTTTCTTT.

There are a few counts of this clonotype. This rearrangement joins TRBV28 to TRBJ1-5; D not certain. The CDR3 is 14 amino acids. Germline V CDR1 and CDR2: MDHEN, SYDVKM. Trimming stripped 4 bases from V and 3 bases from J, with 10 bases between. The CDR3 reads CASSSAGANQPQHF. The CDR3 nucleotides are TGTGCCAGCAGTTCGGCAGGTGCCAATCAGCCCCAGCATTTT.

The gene calls are TRBV11-3 and TRBJ1-1; D not resolved. The CDR3 extends over 13 amino acids. Trimming removed 5 bases at V and 8 bases at J, with 15 bases between. CDR1 and CDR2 from the germline V gene are SGHNT and YENEEA. The CDR3 protein is CASSPLPRQEAFF. The CDR3 nucleotides are TGTGCCAGCAGCCCCCTACCTAGGCAGGAAGCTTTCTTT.

The chain employs TRBV2 and TRBJ2-7; D may be TRBD2 (7 bases). The CDR3 consists of 14 residues. The germline V gene encodes CDR1 SNHLY and CDR2 FYNNEI. V lost 4 bases, J lost 7 bases, and 17 bases lay in between. As DNA, the CDR3 is TGTGCCAGCAGTGTTGTTCGGGGGGCCCTGGAGCAGTACTTC. It is translated as CASSVVRGALEQYF.

This rearrangement joins TRBV12-3 or TRBV12-4 to TRBJ2-1, with D possibly being TRBD1 (6 bases). The ends were cut back, 7 bases at V and 0 bases at J, with 10 bases in the middle. CDR3 length: 14 residues. CDR3 in DNA: TGTGCCAGCACGGACAGAAGCTCCTACAATGAGCAGTTCTTC. Amino acids: CASTDRSSYNEQFF.

The table lists this clonotype with many counts. The genes are TRBV12-3 or TRBV12-4 and TRBJ1-6; D not resolved. V lost 6 bases to trimming and J lost 0 bases, with 9 bases between them. The CDR3 extends over 15 amino acids. CDR3 sequence (DNA): TGTGCCAGCAGCTCCGAGGGCTCCTATAATTCACCCCTCCACTTT. Translating it yields CASSSEGSYNSPLHF.

Details on this clonotype: This may come from a read error, since a much larger clone is one base off. The CDR3 does not close with the conserved phenylalanine or tryptophan, likely indicating a read error. The chain couples TRBV7-8 to TRBJ2-1, with 9 bases identical to TRBD2. Germline V gene data show CDR1 as SGHVS and CDR2 as FQNEAQ. J was trimmed by 7 bases and V by 1 base; bases with no gene match: 11. The CDR3 runs to 17 residues. The CDR3 sequence is CASSLGFAGGPGNEQFI. DNA for the CDR3: TGTGCCAGCAGCTTAGGTTTTGCGGGAGGGCCGGGGAATGAGCAGTTCATC.